The 17 T cell receptor beta chains below come from one sample, sequenced in a study of PD-1 blockade in mismatch repair-deficient tumors. Clones were read by immunoSEQ multiplex PCR, and TCRdb kept only the in-frame ones, dropping some. The data contain around 16,000 clones, more than 65% of them seen just once; the ten biggest clones take up 3% to 4%. The sample here was PBMCs, taken 4 weeks after starting pembrolizumab. All receptors come from an adult with mismatch repair-deficient cancer.

The chain links TRBV10-3 to TRBJ2-7; the D gene is possibly TRBD1 (5 bases). This CDR3 has 15 amino acids. V shed 0 bases and J shed 3 bases, with 12 bases lying between them. The V gene's germline CDR1 is ENHRY and CDR2 SYGVKD. The CDR3 region is CAISESPDSFYEQYF. CDR3 nucleotide sequence: TGTGCCATCAGTGAGTCTCCCGACAGTTTCTACGAGCAGTACTTC.

V and J are TRBV29-1 and TRBJ2-1; TRBD2 is a possible D gene (5 bases). Germline lookup yields CDR1 SQVTM and CDR2 ANQGSEA. The V gene lost 5 bases and the J gene lost 6 bases, with 14 bases spanning the gap. The CDR3 covers 13 residues. The CDR3: CSVREFRGNEQFF. As DNA, the CDR3 is TGCAGCGTTAGGGAGTTTAGAGGCAATGAGCAGTTCTTC.

V gene TRBV10-3 combines with J gene TRBJ2-2, with D perhaps matching TRBD1 (6 bases). Trimming stripped 2 bases from V and 2 bases from J, with 18 bases between. This CDR3 contains 18 residues. CDR1 and CDR2 (germline): ENHRY, SYGVKD. The CDR3 coding sequence is TGTGCCATCAGTGAGGACCTCGGCTTGGGGGCTAACACCGGGGAGCTGTTTTTT. Encoded protein: CAISEDLGLGANTGELFF.

This rearrangement joins TRBV21-1 to TRBJ2-3; TRBD2, the table's D call, was not compared with the DNA. TRBV21-1 is marked as a pseudogene. The CDR3 spans 15 residues. This CDR3 reads CASRASGGHWDTQYF. CDR3 nucleotides: TGTGCCAGCAGGGCTAGCGGGGGGCATTGGGATACGCAGTATTTT.

V usage is TRBV4-1 and J usage is TRBJ2-7; 7 positions agree with TRBD1. Germline V gene lookup returns CDR1 MGHRA and CDR2 YSYEKL. V lost 3 bases to trimming and J lost 4 bases; unmatched junction nucleotides: 9. There are 15 residues in the CDR3. DNA of the CDR3: TGCGCCAGCAGCCACCTGGACAGGTTTGGGTACGAGCAGTACTTC. Translated: CASSHLDRFGYEQYF.

The chain recombines TRBV19 with TRBJ2-2; TRBD1 matches 11 bases. Unmatched junction bases numbered 5, after V lost 7 bases and J lost 4 bases. Germline values: CDR1 LNHDA, CDR2 SQIVND (reference sequence). This CDR3 is built from 15 residues. CDR3 in amino acids: CASTRGQGVTGELFF. Here the CDR3 DNA reads TGTGCCAGTACCCGGGGACAGGGGGTCACCGGGGAGCTGTTTTTT.

The chain links TRBV19 to TRBJ2-1, with 8 bases fitting TRBD2. This CDR3 is built from 15 residues. V lost 10 bases to trimming and J lost 8 bases; unmatched junction nucleotides: 16. The V gene's germline CDR1 is LNHDA and CDR2 SQIVND (reference sequence). The CDR3 here is CATSGRASGPDEQFF. The CDR3 DNA follows: TGTGCCACCTCCGGGCGGGCTAGCGGGCCCGATGAGCAGTTCTTC.

This sequence joins TRBV6-1 and TRBJ1-2; TRBD1 might be the D (5 bases). Trimming took off 6 bases at V and 6 bases at J, with 11 bases between the two ends. This CDR3 has 12 residues. Per germline, CDR1 MNHNS and CDR2 SASEGT. This CDR3 reads CASRPQADGYTF. CDR3 nucleotide sequence: TGTGCCAGCAGGCCACAGGCTGATGGCTACACCTTC.

This CDR3 is CASSLRTGPNYGYTF. CDR3 bases: TGTGCCAGCAGCTTGCGGACAGGACCCAACTATGGCTACACCTTC. The V call is TRBV5-4, the J call TRBJ1-2; TRBD1 aligns across 7 bases. The V gene's germline CDR1 is SGHNT and CDR2 YYREEE (reference sequence). The CDR3 is made up of 15 amino acids. V lost 1 base to trimming and J lost 2 bases; unmatched junction nucleotides: 5.

The gene calls are TRBV27 and TRBJ1-2, with TRBD1 as a possible D gene (5 bases). Per germline, CDR1 MNHEY and CDR2 SMNVEV (reference sequence). This CDR3 has 15 residues. Trimming removed 0 bases from V and 3 bases from J, with 11 bases in between. The CDR3 DNA is TGTGCCAGCAGTTTATCGCGGGGGTCCTACTATGGCTACACCTTC. Its translation is CASSLSRGSYYGYTF.

This chain links TRBV30 with TRBJ1-2; D may be TRBD1 (6 bases). The germline V gene encodes CDR1 GTSNPN and CDR2 SVGIG (reference sequence). Trimming took 0 bases from V and 8 from J, leaving 16 bases between them. The CDR3 is 14 amino acids. The DNA of the CDR3 is TGTGCCTGGAGTGTACTACAGGGTGGGTCGGGCTACACCTTC. Its protein product is CAWSVLQGGSGYTF.

The V and J genes are TRBV27 and TRBJ2-1; D is uncertain. This CDR3 comprises 13 residues. The germline V and J ends were trimmed by 4 bases and 9 bases, with 13 bases remaining between them. The germline CDR1 and CDR2 sequences are MNHEY and SMNVEV (reference sequence). The CDR3 nucleotides are TGTGCCAGCAGTTACGATTATACCAGTGAGCAGTTCTTC. Translation: CASSYDYTSEQFF.

This chain joins TRBV7-2 and TRBJ1-5, with a tentative D call TRBD1 (6 bases). The CDR3 runs 13 residues. The V and J ends lost 6 bases and 4 bases respectively, with 10 bases between them. Germline-derived CDR1 and CDR2 are SGHTA and FQGNSA. As DNA, the CDR3 is TGTGCCAGCAGTTTCCAGGGGAATCAGCCCCAGCATTTT. It translates to CASSFQGNQPQHF.

The chain has TRBV9 and TRBJ1-4; a weak D match, TRBD1 (6 bases). The V gene lost 4 bases and the J gene lost 4 bases, with 11 bases spanning the gap. This CDR3 has 14 residues. Germline V lookup: CDR1 SGDLS, CDR2 YYNGEE. DNA of the CDR3: TGTGCCAGCAGCCCGGACAGTTTTAATGAAAAACTGTTTTTT. Translated: CASSPDSFNEKLFF.

The chain has TRBV18 and TRBJ1-5; TRBD1 matches 9 bases. This CDR3 is built from 16 residues. With V trimmed by 3 bases and J by 3 bases, 6 bases remained unmatched. Germline lookup yields CDR1 KGHSH and CDR2 LQKENI. CDR3 nucleotides: TGTGCCAGCTCACCGGCCGGGGACAGGGACAATCAGCCCCAGCATTTT. This encodes CASSPAGDRDNQPQHF.

The chain recombines TRBV10-3 with TRBJ2-7; tentatively, D is TRBD1 (5 bases). Germline V gene data show CDR1 as ENHRY and CDR2 as SYGVKD. The CDR3 has 13 amino acids. V dropped 4 bases and J dropped 3 bases, with 10 bases sitting between them. The CDR3 here is CAISASDSYEQYF. The CDR3 coding sequence is TGTGCCATCAGTGCAAGCGACAGCTACGAGCAGTACTTC.

This clone has a handful of counts. This rearrangement joins TRBV5-4 to TRBJ2-7, with 8 bases aligning to TRBD2. The CDR3 runs 14 residues. CDR1 and CDR2 (germline): SGHNT, YYREEE (reference sequence). V shed 4 bases, J shed 4 bases, and the junction held 7 bases outside the gene matches. In DNA, the CDR3 is TGTGCCAGCAGCCCGGGAGGGGGGTGGTACGAGCAGTACTTC. As protein: CASSPGGGWYEQYF.